The sequence of this T cell receptor (beta chain) was determined in a study of vaccination and CD4 T cells after COVID-19. Study as a whole: Convalescent patients, SARS-CoV-2 positive by nasal swab PCR, comprised 9 or 10 mild cases and one severe case. SARS-CoV-2, HCoV-NL63, HCoV-OC43 and HCoV-229E supplied the overlapping spike peptides used to stimulate cells. Study conclusions and caveats: The median SARS-CoV-2-reactive clonotype number increased from around 20 to 38, without statistical significance.

There are 13 residues in the CDR3. Germline values: CDR1 MRHNA, CDR2 SNTAGT. V lost 3 bases to trimming and J lost 1 base, with 3 bases between them. An Oncomine TCR Beta short-read assay was used to sequence the DNA from cultured CD4+ T cells. TCRdb called the PCR reads again in MiXCR, with one record for every CDR3 protein. The sample yields approximately 22,000 distinct CDR3 sequences, approximately 48% seen once. The treatment here: approximately 9-day PBMC culture with coronavirus spike peptide pools or control peptides (ViraFEST assay). Expansion of antigen-specific T cells with peptide pools by ViraFEST preceded sequencing of TCRs. With regard to this clonotype: Its antigen is as yet unknown.

The receptor's source is a human donor who had recovered from COVID-19. The sequenced material came from CD4+ T cells from blood, cultured in vitro. The chain is built from TRBV6-4 and TRBJ1-4; unclear D gene. The CDR3 spells CASSEGTNEKLFF. The CDR3 region has the DNA TGTGCCAGCAGTGAAGGAACTAATGAAAAACTGTTTTTT.